This T cell receptor (beta chain) is drawn from a study of blood T cells in healthy people across ages. Notes on the study in general: Long-lived donors carried more naive CD4+ cells and greater diversity than aged donors. Researchers judged that diversity estimates from one million T cells fell short of true values.

Healthy Caucasian individuals from Russia aged about 6 to 90 were enrolled as donors. Regarding this clonotype: The antigen is unknown.

V lost 4 bases and J 1 base, leaving 13 bases between the germline ends. This CDR3 region has 15 residues. The germline V gene has CDR1 MGHDK and CDR2 SYGVNS. With a J-beta primer mix and a sample-barcoded 5' primer, a second PCR ran 7 to 11 cycles. One entry per CDR3 protein, called by TCRdb with MiXCR from the 5' RACE reads. The data show fewer than 700,000 distinct CDR3 sequences, roughly 48% seen once. The chain is built from TRBV25-1 and TRBJ1-1, with D possibly matching TRBD1 (5 bases). The receptor was derived from a man older than 75 in good health. What was sequenced was blood. This CDR3 reads CASSASGTWNTEAFF. CDR3 in DNA: TGTGCCAGCAGTGCCTCCGGGACGTGGAACACTGAAGCTTTCTTT.